A selection of T cell receptor beta chains follows, all from one sample in a study of blood T cell repertoires in COVID-19. Using immunoSEQ multiplex PCR, the repertoire was profiled, and TCRdb retains in-frame clones only, with some absent. The table includes approximately 200,000 clones, roughly 89% detected once. Sequenced: PBMCs or T cells enriched from blood (not recorded which). All receptors come from a woman aged 40 to 50 with acute COVID-19. CDR3s include the opening cysteine and the closing phenylalanine or tryptophan. A D gene is named only where the DNA matches it firmly. Clone size is not always given. Where it is, it says once, few, many or a class for expanded clones.

v_call: TRBV2; j_call: TRBJ1-1; d_call: NA; clone_size: NA; cdr3_length: 13; cdr3_nt: TGTGCCAGCAATGCTGAGGCGACCACTGAAGCTTTCTTT; cdr3_aa: CASNAEATTEAFF
v_call: TRBV27; j_call: TRBJ2-3; d_call: NA; clone_size: NA; cdr3_length: 14; cdr3_nt: TGTGCCAGCAGTTTATCCCTGAGCGGGGATACGCAGTATTTT; cdr3_aa: CASSLSLSGDTQYF
v_call: TRBV5-1; j_call: TRBJ2-7; d_call: NA; clone_size: NA; cdr3_length: 12; cdr3_nt: TGCGCCAGCAGCTTCCCAGGGGACGAGCAGTACTTC; cdr3_aa: CASSFPGDEQYF
v_call: TRBV7-3; j_call: TRBJ1-1; d_call: NA; clone_size: NA; cdr3_length: 12; cdr3_nt: TGTGCCAGCAGCTTAACTCCGGGAGAAGCTTTCTTT; cdr3_aa: CASSLTPGEAFF
v_call: TRBV5-1; j_call: TRBJ2-7; d_call: TRBD1; clone_size: few; cdr3_length: 18; cdr3_nt: TGCGCCAGCAGCTTTAACGGCTCGGGGACAGGGGGCGTTCACGAGCAGTACTTC; cdr3_aa: CASSFNGSGTGGVHEQYF
v_call: TRBV19; j_call: TRBJ1-2; d_call: NA; clone_size: NA; cdr3_length: 13; cdr3_nt: TGTGCCAGTAGTATGGCAGGGGCTTATGGCTACACCTTC; cdr3_aa: CASSMAGAYGYTF
v_call: TRBV5-1; j_call: TRBJ1-1; d_call: TRBD1; clone_size: NA; cdr3_length: 15; cdr3_nt: TGCGCCAGCAGCCCGGGACAGTTAGCGAACACTGAAGCTTTCTTT; cdr3_aa: CASSPGQLANTEAFF
v_call: TRBV28; j_call: TRBJ2-7; d_call: TRBD1; clone_size: few; cdr3_length: 12; cdr3_nt: TGTGCCAGCAGTATCGCCCGACAGGGTCTGAACTTC; cdr3_aa: CASSIARQGLNF
v_call: TRBV30; j_call: TRBJ1-1; d_call: TRBD1; clone_size: NA; cdr3_length: 16; cdr3_nt: TGTGCCTGGAGAAATGACCTGGGACAGATGAACACTGAAGCTTTCTTT; cdr3_aa: CAWRNDLGQMNTEAFF
v_call: TRBV28; j_call: TRBJ2-4; d_call: NA; clone_size: NA; cdr3_length: 16; cdr3_nt: TGTGCCAGCAACCCAACGGGACTCCTAGCCAAAAACATTCAGTACTTC; cdr3_aa: CASNPTGLLAKNIQYF
v_call: TRBV4-1; j_call: TRBJ2-1; d_call: TRBD2; clone_size: few; cdr3_length: 16; cdr3_nt: TGCGCCAGCAGCCCCCCTGCTAGCGGGAGGTACAATGAGCAGTTCTTC; cdr3_aa: CASSPPASGRYNEQFF
v_call: TRBV7-9; j_call: TRBJ1-6; d_call: NA; clone_size: NA; cdr3_length: 14; cdr3_nt: TGTGCCAGCAGCTTAGACAGGCTAAATTCACCCCTCCACTTT; cdr3_aa: CASSLDRLNSPLHF
v_call: TRBV6-4; j_call: TRBJ1-5; d_call: TRBD1; clone_size: once; cdr3_length: 19; cdr3_nt: TGTGCCAGCAGTGACCCTAATACGCGGACAGGACCAAGCAATCAGCCCCAGCATTTT; cdr3_aa: CASSDPNTRTGPSNQPQHF
v_call: TRBV7-2; j_call: TRBJ2-3; d_call: TRBD2; clone_size: NA; cdr3_length: 14; cdr3_nt: TGTGCCAGCAGCCCGAGCGGGATTATAGATACGCAGTATTTT; cdr3_aa: CASSPSGIIDTQYF
v_call: TRBV18; j_call: TRBJ2-2; d_call: NA; clone_size: NA; cdr3_length: 14; cdr3_nt: TGTGCCAGCTCACCTTTCCGAGACACCGGGGAGCTGTTTTTT; cdr3_aa: CASSPFRDTGELFF
v_call: TRBV27; j_call: TRBJ2-2; d_call: NA; clone_size: once; cdr3_length: 14; cdr3_nt: TGTGCCAGCAGTCTGACAGGGAGGACCGGGGAGCTGTTTTTT; cdr3_aa: CASSLTGRTGELFF
v_call: TRBV7-9; j_call: TRBJ2-3; d_call: NA; clone_size: NA; cdr3_length: 15; cdr3_nt: TGTGCCAGCAGCTTAGAGGAGACCTCCACAGATACGCAGTATTTT; cdr3_aa: CASSLEETSTDTQYF
v_call: TRBV12-5; j_call: TRBJ2-7; d_call: NA; clone_size: NA; cdr3_length: 14; cdr3_nt: TGTGCTAGTGGCCCTGCGGGCGCTCCCGACGAGCAGTACTTC; cdr3_aa: CASGPAGAPDEQYF
v_call: TRBV19; j_call: TRBJ2-2; d_call: TRBD1; clone_size: NA; cdr3_length: 15; cdr3_nt: TGTGCCAGTAAAGGCGGACAGGGGGTCCCCGGGGAGCTGTTTTTT; cdr3_aa: CASKGGQGVPGELFF
v_call: TRBV29-1; j_call: TRBJ2-2; d_call: NA; clone_size: NA; cdr3_length: 14; cdr3_nt: TGCAGCGTCCTGAAACCAGGGGTCACCGGGGAGCTGTTTTTT; cdr3_aa: CSVLKPGVTGELFF
v_call: TRBV14; j_call: TRBJ2-2; d_call: TRBD2; clone_size: once; cdr3_length: 17; cdr3_nt: TGTGCCAGCAGCCAAGAAAGACCTAGCGGGTACACCGGGGAGCTGTTTTTT; cdr3_aa: CASSQERPSGYTGELFF
v_call: TRBV7-2; j_call: TRBJ1-1; d_call: TRBD1; clone_size: NA; cdr3_length: 16; cdr3_nt: TGTGCCAGCAGCTTATATGCCCGGACAGGGGCTACTGAAGCTTTCTTT; cdr3_aa: CASSLYARTGATEAFF
v_call: TRBV28; j_call: TRBJ1-5; d_call: TRBD1; clone_size: NA; cdr3_length: 15; cdr3_nt: TGTGCCAGCATCCTCACAGGGGGCCTTAATCAGCCCCAGCATTTT; cdr3_aa: CASILTGGLNQPQHF
v_call: TRBV7-8; j_call: TRBJ2-7; d_call: NA; clone_size: once; cdr3_length: 14; cdr3_nt: TGTGCCAGCAGCTCCCTCCCAGGTCCTTACGAGCAGTACTTC; cdr3_aa: CASSSLPGPYEQYF
v_call: TRBV5-1; j_call: TRBJ2-5; d_call: NA; clone_size: NA; cdr3_length: 11; cdr3_nt: TGCGCCAGCAGCTCAGGGGAGACCCAGTACTTC; cdr3_aa: CASSSGETQYF
v_call: TRBV28; j_call: TRBJ1-1; d_call: TRBD1; clone_size: NA; cdr3_length: 16; cdr3_nt: TGTGCCAGCAGTTTCACCCCGGGACAGGGGTACACTGAAGCTTTCTTT; cdr3_aa: CASSFTPGQGYTEAFF
v_call: TRBV18; j_call: TRBJ1-6; d_call: NA; clone_size: NA; cdr3_length: 16; cdr3_nt: TGTGCCAGCTCACCTTTCTTGGAGGGCTCTAATTCACCCCTCCACTTT; cdr3_aa: CASSPFLEGSNSPLHF
v_call: TRBV7-2; j_call: TRBJ1-1; d_call: NA; clone_size: NA; cdr3_length: 13; cdr3_nt: TGTGCCAGCAGCTTACCGGGGAACACTGAAGCTTTCTTT; cdr3_aa: CASSLPGNTEAFF
v_call: TRBV9; j_call: TRBJ2-7; d_call: TRBD2; clone_size: few; cdr3_length: 14; cdr3_nt: TGTGCCAGCAGCGTAACTAGCGGGACCTACGAGCAGTACTTC; cdr3_aa: CASSVTSGTYEQYF